The clone carrying this T cell receptor beta chain was seen once. TCRdb's table, derived via immunoSEQ multiplex PCR, lists solely in-frame clones and lacks some. The profile shows about 88,000 clones, 85% to 90% of them singletons. This entry comes from a study of T cell responses to AZD1222 COVID-19 vaccine. Trimming pared 2 bases from V and 0 bases from J, leaving 7 bases between. Looked up from germline, CDR1 is MNHEY and CDR2 is SVGAGI. The CDR3 has 14 residues. The chain combines TRBV6-5 with TRBJ1-1; D is ambiguous. Here the sequenced sample was peripheral blood, taken 28 days after the second AZD1222 dose. The TCR was taken from an adult who received the AZD1222 COVID-19 vaccine. In DNA, the CDR3 is TGTGCCAGCAGTTACAAAGGGTTGAACACTGAAGCTTTCTTT. This gives the protein CASSYKGLNTEAFF.